The rows below give T cell receptor beta chains drawn from one sample of a study of cytomegalovirus exposure and HLA in healthy donors. The data were produced by immunoSEQ multiplex PCR, yet TCRdb's version contains in-frame clones alone and is incomplete. The table lists 85,000 to 100,000 clones, less than 70% of them singletons. The sample comprised PBMCs. These receptors were collected from a human donor in good health. CDR3s include the opening cysteine and the closing phenylalanine or tryptophan. D genes are given only for firm matches. Part of the rows lack a size; the others show once, few, many or a class for expanded clones.

14 | TRBJ1-6 | TRBV4-3 | . | . | TGCGCCAGCAGCCAAGCCAGGGGCTGGTCACCCCTCCACTTT | CASSQARGWSPLHF
16 | TRBJ2-3 | TRBV30 | . | . | TGTGCCTGGAGTTGGGGCCTAGGGGGGGCCACAGATACGCAGTATTTT | CAWSWGLGGATDTQYF
15 | TRBJ2-1 | TRBV7-8 | . | . | TGTGCCAGCAGCGCACAGGTTCTCTCCTACAATGAGCAGTTCTTC | CASSAQVLSYNEQFF
14 | TRBJ2-7 | TRBV4-3 | . | . | TGCGCCAGCAGCGCGGGACCGCTGCCCTACGAGCAGTACTTC | CASSAGPLPYEQYF
15 | TRBJ2-7 | TRBV7-9 | . | . | TGTGCCAGCAGCTTAGTTGGGGGGAGCTCCTACGAGCAGTACTTC | CASSLVGGSSYEQYF
13 | TRBJ2-3 | TRBV29-1 | . | TRBD2 | TGCAGCGTTGAGGGAGGGTGGACAGATACGCAGTATTTT | CSVEGGWTDTQYF
13 | TRBJ2-2 | TRBV9 | . | . | TGTGCCAGCAGCGTCGATCAGGCCGGGGAGCTGTTTTTT | CASSVDQAGELFF
12 | TRBJ1-5 | TRBV28 | . | . | TGTGCCAGCAGTTTCGCGCGGCAGCCCCAGCATTTT | CASSFARQPQHF
14 | TRBJ2-2 | TRBV6-5 | . | . | TGTGCCAGCAGTTACGGCAGGGCGGCCGGGGAGCTGTTTTTT | CASSYGRAAGELFF
15 | TRBJ2-2 | TRBV7-3 | once | . | TGTGCCAGCAGCTCAAAGAGGAGCCGAACCGGGGAGCTGTTTTTT | CASSSKRSRTGELFF
15 | TRBJ2-1 | TRBV18 | . | TRBD1 | TGTGCCAGCTCCCCACCGGGACAGGGAGGGAATGAGCAGTTCTTC | CASSPPGQGGNEQFF
13 | TRBJ2-5 | TRBV18 | . | . | TGTGCCAGCTCACGCGACCAGCATCGGGCCCAGTACTTC | CASSRDQHRAQYF
14 | TRBJ1-5 | TRBV28 | . | TRBD1 | TGTGCCAGCAGTGGACAGGGGGAGGATCAGCCCCAGCATTTT | CASSGQGEDQPQHF
12 | TRBJ1-5 | TRBV7-9 | once | . | TGTGCCAGCAGCTTAGGGGGGCGGCCCCAGCATTTT | CASSLGGRPQHF
16 | TRBJ2-5 | TRBV7-2 | . | TRBD1 | TGTGCCAGCAGCTTAGCCGGGACAGGAAAACAAGAGACCCAGTACTTC | CASSLAGTGKQETQYF
16 | TRBJ2-3 | TRBV5-4 | . | TRBD2 | TGTGCCAGCAGCTTGGCCTTGACTAGCGGCACAGATGCGCAGTATTTT | CASSLALTSGTDAQYF